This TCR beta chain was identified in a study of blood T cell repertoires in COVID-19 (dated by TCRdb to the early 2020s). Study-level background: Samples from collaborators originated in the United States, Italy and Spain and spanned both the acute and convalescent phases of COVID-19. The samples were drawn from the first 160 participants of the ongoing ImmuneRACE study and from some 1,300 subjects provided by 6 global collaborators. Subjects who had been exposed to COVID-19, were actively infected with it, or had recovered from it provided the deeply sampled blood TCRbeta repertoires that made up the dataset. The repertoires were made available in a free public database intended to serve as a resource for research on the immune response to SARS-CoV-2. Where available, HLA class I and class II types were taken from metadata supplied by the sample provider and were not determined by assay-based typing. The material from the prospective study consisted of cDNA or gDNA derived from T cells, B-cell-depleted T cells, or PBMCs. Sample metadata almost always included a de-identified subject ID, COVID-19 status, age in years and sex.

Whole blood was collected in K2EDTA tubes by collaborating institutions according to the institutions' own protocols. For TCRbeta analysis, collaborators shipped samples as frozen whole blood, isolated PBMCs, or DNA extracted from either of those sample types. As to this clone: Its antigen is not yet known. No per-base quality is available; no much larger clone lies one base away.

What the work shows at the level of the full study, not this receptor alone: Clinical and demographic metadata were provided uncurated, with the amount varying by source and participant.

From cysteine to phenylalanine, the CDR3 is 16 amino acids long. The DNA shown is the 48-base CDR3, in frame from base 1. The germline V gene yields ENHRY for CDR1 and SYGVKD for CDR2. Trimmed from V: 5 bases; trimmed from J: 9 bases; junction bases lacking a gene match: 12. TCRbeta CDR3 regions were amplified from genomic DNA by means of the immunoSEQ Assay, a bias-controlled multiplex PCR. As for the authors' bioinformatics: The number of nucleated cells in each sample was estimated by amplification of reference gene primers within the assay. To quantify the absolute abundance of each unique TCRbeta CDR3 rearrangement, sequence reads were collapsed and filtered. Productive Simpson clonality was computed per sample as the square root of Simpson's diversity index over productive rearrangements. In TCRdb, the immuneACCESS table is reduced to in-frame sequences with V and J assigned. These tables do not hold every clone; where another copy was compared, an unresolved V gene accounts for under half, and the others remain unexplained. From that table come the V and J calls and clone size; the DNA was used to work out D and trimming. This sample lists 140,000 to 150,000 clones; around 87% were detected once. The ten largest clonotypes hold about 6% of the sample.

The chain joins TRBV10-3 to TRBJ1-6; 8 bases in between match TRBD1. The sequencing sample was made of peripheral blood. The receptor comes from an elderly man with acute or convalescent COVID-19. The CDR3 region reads CAISPTAQGTGSPLHF. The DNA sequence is TGTGCCATCAGTCCGACAGCCCAGGGGACAGGTTCACCCCTCCACTTT.